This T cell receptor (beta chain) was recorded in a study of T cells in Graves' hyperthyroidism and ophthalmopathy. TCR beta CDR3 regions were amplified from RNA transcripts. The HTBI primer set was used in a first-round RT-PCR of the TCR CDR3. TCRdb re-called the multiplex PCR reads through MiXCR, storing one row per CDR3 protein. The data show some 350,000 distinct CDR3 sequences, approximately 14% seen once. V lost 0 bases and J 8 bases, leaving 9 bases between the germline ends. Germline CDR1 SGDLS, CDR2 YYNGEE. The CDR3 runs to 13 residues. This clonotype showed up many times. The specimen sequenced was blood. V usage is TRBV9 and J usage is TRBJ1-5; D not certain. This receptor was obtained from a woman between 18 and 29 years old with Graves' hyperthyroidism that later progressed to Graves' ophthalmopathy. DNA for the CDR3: TGTGCCAGCAGCGTAGATTGGGTGGAGCCCCAGCATTTT. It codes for CASSVDWVEPQHF.